This T cell receptor (beta chain) originates from a study of OX40 agonist ivuxolimab in advanced cancers. Germline CDR1 is KGHSH and CDR2 is LQKENI. V gave up 3 bases and J gave up 4 bases, with 22 bases separating them. The CDR3 totals 18 residues. The protocol was immunoSEQ multiplex PCR, while the TCRdb copy is restricted to in-frame clones and leaves out a portion. This table has around 60,000 clones, about 85% appearing once. The source is an adult with an advanced solid tumor such as melanoma, head and neck, liver or kidney cancer. The gene calls are TRBV18 and TRBJ2-1; D gene uncertain. This sample comprised CD4+ or CD8+ T cells sorted from blood, obtained in a trial of the OX40 agonist ivuxolimab. CDR3 in amino acids: CASSPVSRYSALYNEQFF. DNA for the CDR3: TGTGCCAGCTCACCCGTATCCCGGTATTCGGCCCTTTACAATGAGCAGTTCTTC.